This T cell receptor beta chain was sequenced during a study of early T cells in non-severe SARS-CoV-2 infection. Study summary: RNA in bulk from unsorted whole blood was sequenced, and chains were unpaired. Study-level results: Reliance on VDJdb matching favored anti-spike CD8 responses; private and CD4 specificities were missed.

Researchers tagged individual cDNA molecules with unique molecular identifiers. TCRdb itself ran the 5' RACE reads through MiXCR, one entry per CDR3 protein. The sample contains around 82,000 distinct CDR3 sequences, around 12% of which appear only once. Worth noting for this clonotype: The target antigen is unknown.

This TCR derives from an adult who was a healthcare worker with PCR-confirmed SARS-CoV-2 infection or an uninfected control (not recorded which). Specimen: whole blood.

DNA for the CDR3: TGTGCCAGCACTACAGGGAGTCCCAGCTACGAGCAGTACTTC. Amino acid sequence: CASTTGSPSYEQYF. J is TRBJ2-7 and V is TRBV28, with D possibly matching TRBD1 (6 bases). With 7 bases removed from V and 3 bases from J, the gap between germline ends came to 16 bases. The CDR3 is made up of 14 amino acids. Germline lookup yields CDR1 MDHEN and CDR2 SYDVKM.